The source of this TCR beta chain is a study of T-cell reconstitution after alpha-beta-depleted transplantation in children (dated by TCRdb to 2016 to 2017). At the level of the whole study: The study quantitatively tracked T-cell immune reconstitution after TCRalphabeta/CD19-depleted allogeneic hematopoietic cell transplantation in children using TCR repertoire profiling. On the study overall, not on this receptor specifically: The high TCRbeta diversity at day 60 in some patients was ascribed to recipient T cells and intrathymic progenitors that had survived conditioning. Hyperexpanded clone frequencies declined over subsequent months; after one year, T-cell counts and TCRbeta diversity were mostly attributed to newly produced T cells. The apparently early alphabetaT-cell count recovery about two months after transplant was reportedly dependent on only several hundred rapidly expanded clones derived from non-depleted graft cells.

Regarding this clonotype: There is no known antigen for this receptor. Base-call qualities are not available, and no considerably larger clone is one nucleotide away.

Libraries came from PCR. Reads for this sample came from an Illumina HiSeq 2500. TCR library preparation used molecular barcoding, with unique molecular identifiers applied to normalize quantification of the TCRbeta repertoire. The public reads were reanalyzed by TCRdb: fastp trimming at Q25, MiXCR alignment, in-frame beta chains only. Entries that share a CDR3 protein sequence are merged under the most common genes and DNA. Here the sample has hundreds of thousands of distinct CDR3 sequences; under 15% occur a single time. The ten largest account for about 2% of the sample. CDR1 and CDR2 are drawn from the germline V gene: MDHEN, SYDVKM. Trimming leaves V shorter by 6 bases and J shorter by 0 bases, with the junction holding 10 bases beyond the gene matches. The CDR3 runs 18 amino acids, cysteine and phenylalanine included. Only the CDR3 portion is preserved as DNA: 54 bases, with reading frame beginning at the first base.

Taken with the paper, the label for treatment or condition translates to: allogeneic hematopoietic cell transplantation with graft depleted of TCRalphabeta T cells and CD19 B cells. The children who served as transplant recipients had been given grafts of TCRalphabeta/CD19-depleted allogeneic hematopoietic cells. This material consisted of PBMCs, mostly from graft donor cells, taken 360 days after TCRalphabeta/CD19-depleted stem cell transplant. The chain joins TRBV28 to TRBJ2-3, and 12 junctional nucleotides match TRBD2. This clonotype was obtained from a male patient younger than 18 who had a stem cell transplant for acute myeloid leukemia, so the T cells may come from the graft donor. The DNA sequence is TGTGCCAGCAGCTGGACCGGGACTAGCGGGCTTAGCACAGATACGCAGTATTTT. It encodes CASSWTGTSGLSTDTQYF.